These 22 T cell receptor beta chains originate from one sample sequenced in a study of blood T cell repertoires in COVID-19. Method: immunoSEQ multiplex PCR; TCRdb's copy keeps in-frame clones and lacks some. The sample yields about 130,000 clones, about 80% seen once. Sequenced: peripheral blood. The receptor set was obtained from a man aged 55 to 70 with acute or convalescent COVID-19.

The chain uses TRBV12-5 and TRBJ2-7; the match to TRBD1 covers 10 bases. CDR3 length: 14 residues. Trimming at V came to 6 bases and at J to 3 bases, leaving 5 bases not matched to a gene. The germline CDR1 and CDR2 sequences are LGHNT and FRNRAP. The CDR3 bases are TGTGCTAGTGGGGGTAGGACAGGGGGCTACGAGCAGTACTTC. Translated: CASGGRTGGYEQYF.

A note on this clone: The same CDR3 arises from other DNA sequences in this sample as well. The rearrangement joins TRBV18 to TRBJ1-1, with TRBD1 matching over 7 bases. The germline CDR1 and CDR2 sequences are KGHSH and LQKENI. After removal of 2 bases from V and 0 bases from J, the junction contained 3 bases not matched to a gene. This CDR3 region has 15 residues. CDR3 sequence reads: CASSPTTGMNTEAFF. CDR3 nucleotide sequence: TGTGCCAGCTCACCAACGACAGGGATGAACACTGAAGCTTTCTTT.

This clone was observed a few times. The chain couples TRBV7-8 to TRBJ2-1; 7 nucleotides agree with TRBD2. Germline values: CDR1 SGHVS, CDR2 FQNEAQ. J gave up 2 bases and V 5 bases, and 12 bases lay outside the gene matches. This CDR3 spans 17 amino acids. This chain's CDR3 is CASSRIPGTTTYNEQFF. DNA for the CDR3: TGTGCCAGCAGCCGCATTCCGGGGACTACAACCTACAATGAGCAGTTCTTC. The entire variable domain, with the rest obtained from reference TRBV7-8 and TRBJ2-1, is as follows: GAGVSQSPRYKVAKRGQDVALRCDPISGHVSLFWYQQALGQGPEFLTYFQNEAQLDKSGLPSDRFFAERPEGSVSTLKIQRTQQEDSAVYLCASSRIPGTTTYNEQFFGPGTRLTVL.

CDR3 nucleotide sequence: TGTGCCAGCAGCCCCGGGACAGGGGCCAAAAACATTCAGTACTTC. Protein: CASSPGTGAKNIQYF. This chain links TRBV28 with TRBJ2-4; 9 positions match TRBD1. There are 15 residues in the CDR3. The germline CDR1 and CDR2 sequences are MDHEN and SYDVKM. J lost 1 base, V lost 6 bases, and 4 bases had no gene match.

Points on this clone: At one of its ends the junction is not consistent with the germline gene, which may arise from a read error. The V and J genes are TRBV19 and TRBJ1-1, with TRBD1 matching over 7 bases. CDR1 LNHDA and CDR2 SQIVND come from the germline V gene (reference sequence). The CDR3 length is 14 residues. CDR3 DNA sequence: TGTGCCAGTCAAGACAGGGCCGGGAACGCTGAAGCTTTCTTT. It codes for CASQDRAGNAEAFF.

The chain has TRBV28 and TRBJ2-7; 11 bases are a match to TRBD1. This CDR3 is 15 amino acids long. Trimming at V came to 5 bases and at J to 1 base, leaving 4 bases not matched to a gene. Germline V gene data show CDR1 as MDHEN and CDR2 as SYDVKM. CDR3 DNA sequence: TGTGCCAGCAGTCGGACAGGGGGCGCATCCTACGAGCAGTACTTC. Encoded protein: CASSRTGGASYEQYF.

CDR3 residues: CASTHSGANVLTF. The DNA for the CDR3 is TGTGCCAGCACCCACTCTGGGGCCAACGTCCTGACTTTC. The chain recombines TRBV5-8 with TRBJ2-6; D gene uncertain. CDR1 and CDR2 from the germline V gene are SGHTS and YDEGEE. This CDR3 region has 13 residues. Trimming stripped 6 bases from V and 0 bases from J, with 4 bases between.

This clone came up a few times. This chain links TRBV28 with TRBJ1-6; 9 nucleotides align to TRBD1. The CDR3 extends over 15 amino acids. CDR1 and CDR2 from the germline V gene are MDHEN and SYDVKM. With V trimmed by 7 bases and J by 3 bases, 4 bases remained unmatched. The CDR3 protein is CASTGQGSYNSPLHF. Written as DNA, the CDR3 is TGTGCCAGCACTGGACAGGGGAGCTATAATTCACCCCTCCACTTT. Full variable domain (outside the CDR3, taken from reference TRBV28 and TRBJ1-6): DVKVTQSSRYLVKRTGEKVFLECVQDMDHENMFWYRQDPGLGLRLIYFSYDVKMKEKGDIPEGYSVSREKKERFSLILESASTNQTSMYLCASTGQGSYNSPLHFGNGTRLTVT.

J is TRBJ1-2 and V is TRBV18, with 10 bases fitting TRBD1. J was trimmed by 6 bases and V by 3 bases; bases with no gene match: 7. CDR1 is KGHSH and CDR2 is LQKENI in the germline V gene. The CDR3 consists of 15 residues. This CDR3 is CASSPYGQGGHGYTF. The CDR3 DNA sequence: TGTGCCAGCTCACCGTACGGACAGGGGGGGCATGGCTACACCTTC.

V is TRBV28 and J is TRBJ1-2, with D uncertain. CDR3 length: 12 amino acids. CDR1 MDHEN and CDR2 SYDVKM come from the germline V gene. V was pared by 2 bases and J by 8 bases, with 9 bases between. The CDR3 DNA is TGTGCCAGCAGTTTAGTCACGGGGGGCTACACCTTC. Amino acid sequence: CASSLVTGGYTF.

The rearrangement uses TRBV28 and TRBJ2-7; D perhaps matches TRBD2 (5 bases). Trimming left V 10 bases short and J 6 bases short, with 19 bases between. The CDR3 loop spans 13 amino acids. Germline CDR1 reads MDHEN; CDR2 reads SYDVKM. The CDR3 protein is CAIDQKSRGEQYF. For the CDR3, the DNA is TGTGCCATCGACCAAAAGAGCCGGGGCGAGCAGTACTTC.

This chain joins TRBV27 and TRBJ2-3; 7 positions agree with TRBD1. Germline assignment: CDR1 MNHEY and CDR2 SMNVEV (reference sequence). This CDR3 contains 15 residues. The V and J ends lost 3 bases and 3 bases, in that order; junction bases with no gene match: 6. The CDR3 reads CASSLGDRDTDTQYF. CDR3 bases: TGTGCCAGCAGTTTGGGAGACAGGGATACAGATACGCAGTATTTT.

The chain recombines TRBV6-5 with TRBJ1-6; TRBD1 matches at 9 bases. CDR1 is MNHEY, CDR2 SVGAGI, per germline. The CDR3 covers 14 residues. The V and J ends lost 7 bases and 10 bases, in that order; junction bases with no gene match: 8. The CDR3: CASNPDRGRSPLHF. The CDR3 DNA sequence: TGTGCCAGCAACCCGGACAGGGGAAGATCACCCCTCCACTTT.

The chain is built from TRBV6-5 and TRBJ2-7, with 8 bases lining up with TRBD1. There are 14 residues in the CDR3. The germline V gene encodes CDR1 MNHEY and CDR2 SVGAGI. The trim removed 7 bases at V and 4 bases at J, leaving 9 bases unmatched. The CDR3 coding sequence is TGTGCCAGCACCCCAACCCGGGACAGGTACGAGCAGTACTTC. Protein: CASTPTRDRYEQYF.

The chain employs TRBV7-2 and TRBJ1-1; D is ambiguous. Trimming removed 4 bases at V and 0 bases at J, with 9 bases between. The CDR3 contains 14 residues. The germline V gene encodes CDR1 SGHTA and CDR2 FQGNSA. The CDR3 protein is CASSSVHMNTEAFF. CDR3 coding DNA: TGTGCCAGCAGCTCTGTTCACATGAACACTGAAGCTTTCTTT.

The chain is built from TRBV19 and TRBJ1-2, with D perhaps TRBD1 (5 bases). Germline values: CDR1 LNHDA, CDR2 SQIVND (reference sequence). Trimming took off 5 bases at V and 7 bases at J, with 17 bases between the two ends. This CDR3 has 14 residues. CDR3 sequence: CASSVARGTSGYTF. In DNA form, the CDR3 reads TGTGCCAGTAGTGTGGCTCGGGGGACGAGTGGCTACACCTTC.

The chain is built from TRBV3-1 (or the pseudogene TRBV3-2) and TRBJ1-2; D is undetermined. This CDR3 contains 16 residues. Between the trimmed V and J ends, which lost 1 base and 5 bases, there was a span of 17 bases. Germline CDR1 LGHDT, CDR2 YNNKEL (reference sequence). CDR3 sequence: CASSQAGPAGGYGYTF. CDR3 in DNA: TGTGCCAGCAGCCAAGCCGGTCCGGCAGGCGGGTATGGCTACACCTTC.

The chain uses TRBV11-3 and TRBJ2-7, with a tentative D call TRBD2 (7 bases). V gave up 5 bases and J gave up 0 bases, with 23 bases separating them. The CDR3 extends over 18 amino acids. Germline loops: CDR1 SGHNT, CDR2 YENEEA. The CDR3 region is CASSPLGGARGRSYEQYF. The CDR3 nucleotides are TGTGCCAGCAGCCCATTGGGGGGGGCGCGGGGTCGCTCCTACGAGCAGTACTTC.

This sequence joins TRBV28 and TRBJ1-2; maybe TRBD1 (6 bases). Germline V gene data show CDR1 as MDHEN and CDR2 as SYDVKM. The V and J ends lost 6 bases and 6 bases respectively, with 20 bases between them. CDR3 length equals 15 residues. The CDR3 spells CASSAGGHGGNGYTF. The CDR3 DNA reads TGTGCCAGCAGCGCGGGGGGACACGGAGGAAATGGCTACACCTTC.

This CDR3 is CASSDTSDQPQHF. CDR3 nucleotide sequence: TGTGCCAGCAGCGACACCTCCGATCAGCCCCAGCATTTT. The chain carries TRBV7-9 and TRBJ1-5; D is unresolved. The CDR3 is made up of 13 amino acids. Germline V gene data show CDR1 as SEHNR and CDR2 as FQNEAQ (reference sequence). Trimming shortened V by 5 bases and J by 5 bases, and 10 bases separated the two germline ends.

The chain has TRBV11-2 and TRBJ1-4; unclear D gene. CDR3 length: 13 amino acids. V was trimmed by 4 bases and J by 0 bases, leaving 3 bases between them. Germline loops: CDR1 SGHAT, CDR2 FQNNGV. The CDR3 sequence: CASSYTTNEKLFF. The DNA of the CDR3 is TGTGCCAGCAGCTACACAACTAATGAAAAACTGTTTTTT.

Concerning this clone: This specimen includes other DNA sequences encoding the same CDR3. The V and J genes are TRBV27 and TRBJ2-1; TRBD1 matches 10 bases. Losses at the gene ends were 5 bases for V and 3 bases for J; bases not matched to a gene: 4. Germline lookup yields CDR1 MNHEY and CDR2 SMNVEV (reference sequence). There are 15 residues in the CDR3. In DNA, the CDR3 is TGTGCCAGCAGTCTGACAGGGGGCGGCTACAATGAGCAGTTCTTC. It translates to CASSLTGGGYNEQFF.